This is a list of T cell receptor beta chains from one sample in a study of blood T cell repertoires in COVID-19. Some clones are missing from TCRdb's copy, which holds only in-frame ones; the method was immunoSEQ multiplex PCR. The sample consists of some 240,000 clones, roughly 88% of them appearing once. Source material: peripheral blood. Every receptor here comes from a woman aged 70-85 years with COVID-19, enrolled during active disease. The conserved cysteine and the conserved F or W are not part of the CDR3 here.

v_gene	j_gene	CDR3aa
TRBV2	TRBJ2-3	AGVRSGISSTDTQY
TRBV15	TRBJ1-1	ATSSYRVSTEAF
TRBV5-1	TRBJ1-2	ASRSGPGQDYGYT
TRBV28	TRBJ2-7	ASSTGGLGEQY
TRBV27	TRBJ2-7	ASSSTGGRHEQY
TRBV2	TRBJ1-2	ASRGPGQETGTNYGYT
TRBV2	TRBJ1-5	ASRDGRGLQPQH
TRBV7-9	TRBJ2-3	ASSANLAGVADTQY
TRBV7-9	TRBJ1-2	ASSLEGQGNYGYT
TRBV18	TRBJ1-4	ASSPNQGPTNEKLF
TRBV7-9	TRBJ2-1	ASSGGRAFDNEQF
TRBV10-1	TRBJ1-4	ASTILF
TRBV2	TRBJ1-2	ASSEMKEDRLRGYT
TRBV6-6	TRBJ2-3	ASRREGKRDTQY